The rows below give T cell receptor beta chains drawn from one sample of a study of vaccination effects on CD4 cells after COVID-19. Their antigens remain unidentified. The data were produced by immunoSEQ multiplex PCR, yet TCRdb's version contains in-frame clones alone and is incomplete. This sample has under 60,000 clones; more than 75% occur once, and the top ten carry 5% to 6.5%. Sequencing used CD4+ T cells from PBMCs cultured with HIV peptides, obtained before COVID-19 vaccination. Source of these receptors: a human donor who had a prior SARS-CoV-2 infection. CDR3s include the opening cysteine and the closing phenylalanine or tryptophan. Fields, in order: CDR3 DNA, CDR3 protein, D gene, clone size, J gene, V gene. The D gene is left open where the match is weak. The size of a clone is reported for some rows only, either as once, few or many, or as a class for expanded clones.

DNA: TGTGCCAGCAGTTCTATCCCGGGACACGCGAGCTCTGGAAACACCATATATTTT
CDR3: CASSSIPGHASSGNTIYF
D: NA
size: NA
J: TRBJ1-3
V: TRBV7-2

DNA: TGTGCCAGCAGCCCGCTGACTGCTTTCAGGGACACTGAAGCTTTCTTT
CDR3: CASSPLTAFRDTEAFF
D: NA
size: NA
J: TRBJ1-1
V: TRBV5-6

DNA: TGTGCCAGCAGTGGTACCGGGGTTAACGGGGAGCTGTTTTTT
CDR3: CASSGTGVNGELFF
D: NA
size: NA
J: TRBJ2-2
V: TRBV2

DNA: TGTGCCAGCAGCGTATATGAAGATATCAACTATGGCTACACCTTC
CDR3: CASSVYEDINYGYTF
D: NA
size: NA
J: TRBJ1-2
V: TRBV9

DNA: TGTGCCAGCAGTGAAGGTGGGGCAGGGGGCACAGATACGCAGTATTTT
CDR3: CASSEGGAGGTDTQYF
D: NA
size: NA
J: TRBJ2-3
V: TRBV6-4

DNA: TGTGCCAGCAGCTACCGGGACAGGGATAACTATGGCTACACCTTC
CDR3: CASSYRDRDNYGYTF
D: TRBD1
size: few
J: TRBJ1-2
V: TRBV5-6

DNA: TGTGCCAGCAGAGAGGGGACAGGGGGAGCTTTCTTT
CDR3: CASREGTGGAFF
D: TRBD1
size: NA
J: TRBJ1-1
V: TRBV6-5

DNA: TGTGCCAGCAGTTACGAGGAGTTTGGAAACACCATATATTTT
CDR3: CASSYEEFGNTIYF
D: NA
size: NA
J: TRBJ1-3
V: TRBV6-5

DNA: TGCGCCAGCAGCCCAAGACTCGTACAGTACAATGAGCAGTTCTTC
CDR3: CASSPRLVQYNEQFF
D: NA
size: NA
J: TRBJ2-1
V: TRBV4-1

DNA: TGTGCCAGCAGCGTCTCACCGGGGACTAACTATGGCTACACCTTC
CDR3: CASSVSPGTNYGYTF
D: NA
size: NA
J: TRBJ1-2
V: TRBV9

DNA: TGTGCCAGCTCACCACGATTACAGTCTCAGATGAACACTGAAGCTTTCTTT
CDR3: CASSPRLQSQMNTEAFF
D: NA
size: NA
J: TRBJ1-1
V: TRBV18

DNA: TGTGCCAGCCGAAATCAAGCCTCCTACGAGCAGTACTTC
CDR3: CASRNQASYEQYF
D: NA
size: NA
J: TRBJ2-7
V: TRBV27

DNA: TGTGCCAGCAGCTCCCTGGGGGACTCACCCCTCCACTTT
CDR3: CASSSLGDSPLHF
D: NA
size: NA
J: TRBJ1-6
V: TRBV7-9

DNA: TGTGCCAGCAGCTCCGCCGGGACACCCTCTGGAAACACCATATATTTT
CDR3: CASSSAGTPSGNTIYF
D: NA
size: NA
J: TRBJ1-3
V: TRBV7-9

DNA: TGTGCCAGCAGCCAAGATGTAGGATACCAAGAGACCCAGTACTTC
CDR3: CASSQDVGYQETQYF
D: NA
size: NA
J: TRBJ2-5
V: TRBV4-2

DNA: TGTGCCTGGACACGGACAGGGACGGCAAAACTGTTTTTT
CDR3: CAWTRTGTAKLFF
D: TRBD1
size: NA
J: TRBJ1-4
V: TRBV30

DNA: TGTGCCAGCAGTCCAAGCCCCGGGACGGTCCACTGGGAGACCCAGTACTTC
CDR3: CASSPSPGTVHWETQYF
D: NA
size: NA
J: TRBJ2-5
V: TRBV6-6

DNA: TGTGCCAGCAGCACGGACGGCCCGACCTATGATAATTCACCCCTCCACTTT
CDR3: CASSTDGPTYDNSPLHF
D: NA
size: NA
J: TRBJ1-6
V: TRBV7-2

DNA: TGTGCCACCAGTGATTTTGGGGTCGCGGACAGAGAGACCCAGTACTTC
CDR3: CATSDFGVADRETQYF
D: NA
size: once
J: TRBJ2-5
V: TRBV24-1

DNA: TGTGCCAGCAGCGGGAGCGGGGGCCACATAACCGGGGAGCTGTTTTTT
CDR3: CASSGSGGHITGELFF
D: TRBD2
size: NA
J: TRBJ2-2
V: TRBV9

DNA: TGTGCCAGCAGCGTAGGACTAGCGGGAGCAGATACGCAGTATTTT
CDR3: CASSVGLAGADTQYF
D: TRBD2
size: NA
J: TRBJ2-3
V: TRBV9

DNA: TGTGCCAGCAGTGCGAAGACCAACGGGGATTCACCCCTCCACTTT
CDR3: CASSAKTNGDSPLHF
D: NA
size: few
J: TRBJ1-6
V: TRBV2

DNA: TGTGCCAGCAGCTCTAGCCGCCTAGCGGGAGTAACTGAGCAGTTCTTC
CDR3: CASSSSRLAGVTEQFF
D: TRBD2
size: NA
J: TRBJ2-1
V: TRBV7-2

DNA: TGTGCTAGCAGCTTAGGTCGCATAGGAGAGCAGTTCTTC
CDR3: CASSLGRIGEQFF
D: NA
size: NA
J: TRBJ2-1
V: TRBV7-7

DNA: TGTGCCAGCAGCATTCCGGGACAGCAACATTATAGCAATCAGCCCCAGCATTTT
CDR3: CASSIPGQQHYSNQPQHF
D: TRBD1
size: NA
J: TRBJ1-5
V: TRBV28

DNA: TGCGCCAGCGCAATACAGGGAGCTAACTATGGCTACACCTTC
CDR3: CASAIQGANYGYTF
D: NA
size: NA
J: TRBJ1-2
V: TRBV5-1

DNA: TGTGCCTTTGCCGGAGGGATGTATAATTCACCCCTCCACTTT
CDR3: CAFAGGMYNSPLHF
D: NA
size: once
J: TRBJ1-6
V: TRBV19

DNA: TGTGCCAGCAGTGAAGCGGGATACGGGCAGTACTTC
CDR3: CASSEAGYGQYF
D: NA
size: few
J: TRBJ2-7
V: TRBV2

DNA: TGTGCCAGCAGCCAAGAGCCCGCAGGGTGGGACAATGAGCAGTTCTTC
CDR3: CASSQEPAGWDNEQFF
D: NA
size: few
J: TRBJ2-1
V: TRBV3-1/TRBV3-2

DNA: TGTGCCAGCTCACCACCCACGGGACAGGGGAAAAACATTCAGTACTTC
CDR3: CASSPPTGQGKNIQYF
D: TRBD1
size: NA
J: TRBJ2-4
V: TRBV18

DNA: TGTGCCAGCAGCCGAGTCTTAGCTAGCAATCAGCCCCAGCATTTT
CDR3: CASSRVLASNQPQHF
D: NA
size: once
J: TRBJ1-5
V: TRBV7-8

DNA: TGTGCCAGCAGCTTAACGAAGTATTCGGGACAGGGTGATGATGAGCAGTTCTTC
CDR3: CASSLTKYSGQGDDEQFF
D: TRBD1
size: NA
J: TRBJ2-1
V: TRBV7-3

DNA: TGTGCCAGCAGCTCACGACAGACGATGAACACCGGGGAGCTGTTTTTT
CDR3: CASSSRQTMNTGELFF
D: NA
size: NA
J: TRBJ2-2
V: TRBV7-9

DNA: TGTGCCAGCAGTTTATGGCAGGGTCCAAGGAACACCATATATTTT
CDR3: CASSLWQGPRNTIYF
D: NA
size: NA
J: TRBJ1-3
V: TRBV28

DNA: TGTGCCAGCAGTGAACGCGGACCTCAAGATACGCAGTATTTT
CDR3: CASSERGPQDTQYF
D: NA
size: NA
J: TRBJ2-3
V: TRBV2

DNA: TGTGCCAGCAGCCCAGGGACTAGCGGGAGGTGGGAGACCCAGTACTTC
CDR3: CASSPGTSGRWETQYF
D: TRBD2
size: NA
J: TRBJ2-5
V: TRBV5-4

DNA: TGTGCCAGCAGCCCCAAGGAGGCGGGGGAGACCCAGTACTTC
CDR3: CASSPKEAGETQYF
D: NA
size: NA
J: TRBJ2-5
V: TRBV5-4

DNA: TGTGCCAGCAGCGTAGCTAGCGGGAGCACAGATACGCAGTATTTT
CDR3: CASSVASGSTDTQYF
D: TRBD2
size: NA
J: TRBJ2-3
V: TRBV9

DNA: TGCAGCGTTGTTCAGTGGGGCATCTCCTACGAGCAGTACTTC
CDR3: CSVVQWGISYEQYF
D: NA
size: NA
J: TRBJ2-7
V: TRBV29-1

DNA: TGTGCCAGCTCACCAGGGCTGTACAGAACTAAAAACATTCAGTACTTC
CDR3: CASSPGLYRTKNIQYF
D: NA
size: NA
J: TRBJ2-4
V: TRBV18

DNA: TGTGCCAGCAAGTGGGCTAATAGCAATCAGCCCCAGCATTTT
CDR3: CASKWANSNQPQHF
D: NA
size: NA
J: TRBJ1-5
V: TRBV28